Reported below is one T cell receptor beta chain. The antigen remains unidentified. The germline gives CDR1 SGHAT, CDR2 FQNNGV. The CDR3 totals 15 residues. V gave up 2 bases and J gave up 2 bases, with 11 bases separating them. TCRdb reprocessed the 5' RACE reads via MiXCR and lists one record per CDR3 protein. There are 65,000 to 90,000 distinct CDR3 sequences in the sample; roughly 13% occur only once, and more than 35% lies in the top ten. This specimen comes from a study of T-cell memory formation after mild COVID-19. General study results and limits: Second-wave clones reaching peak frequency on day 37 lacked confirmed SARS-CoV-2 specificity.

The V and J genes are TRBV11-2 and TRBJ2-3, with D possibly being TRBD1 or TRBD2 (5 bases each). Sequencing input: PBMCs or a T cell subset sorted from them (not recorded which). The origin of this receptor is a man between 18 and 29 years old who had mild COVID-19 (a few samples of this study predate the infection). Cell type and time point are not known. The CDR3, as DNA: TGTGCCAGCAGCTTAATCCGGGGCCCCACAGATACGCAGTATTTT. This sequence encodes CASSLIRGPTDTQYF.